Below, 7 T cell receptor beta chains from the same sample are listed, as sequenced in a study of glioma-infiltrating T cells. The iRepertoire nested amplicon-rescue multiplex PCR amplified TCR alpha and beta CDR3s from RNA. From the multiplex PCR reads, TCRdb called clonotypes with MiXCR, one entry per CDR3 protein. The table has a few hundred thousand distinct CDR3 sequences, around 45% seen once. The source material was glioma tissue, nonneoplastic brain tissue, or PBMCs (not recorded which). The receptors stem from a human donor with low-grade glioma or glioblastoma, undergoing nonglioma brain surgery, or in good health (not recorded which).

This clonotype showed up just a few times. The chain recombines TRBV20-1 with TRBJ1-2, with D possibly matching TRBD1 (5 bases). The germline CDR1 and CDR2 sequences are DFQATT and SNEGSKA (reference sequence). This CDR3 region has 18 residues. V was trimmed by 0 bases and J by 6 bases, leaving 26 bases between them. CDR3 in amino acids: CSARDVYARDPGSDGYTF. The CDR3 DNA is TGCAGTGCTAGAGACGTATATGCGAGGGACCCTGGAAGCGATGGCTACACCTTC.

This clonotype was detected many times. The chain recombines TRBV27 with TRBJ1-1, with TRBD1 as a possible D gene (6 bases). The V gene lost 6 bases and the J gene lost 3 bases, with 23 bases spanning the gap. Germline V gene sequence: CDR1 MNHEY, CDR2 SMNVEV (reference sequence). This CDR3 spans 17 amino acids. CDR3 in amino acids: CASSLTPDSNYHTEAFF. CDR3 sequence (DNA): TGTGCCAGCAGCCTCACCCCGGACAGCAACTATCACACTGAAGCTTTCTTT.

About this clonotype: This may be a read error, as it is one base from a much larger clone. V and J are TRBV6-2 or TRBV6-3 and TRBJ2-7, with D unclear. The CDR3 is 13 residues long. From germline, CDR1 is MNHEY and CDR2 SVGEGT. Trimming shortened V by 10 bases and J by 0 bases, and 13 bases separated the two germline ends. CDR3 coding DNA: TGTGCCAACAATGGTCAGGCCTCCTACGAGCAGTACTTC. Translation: CANNGQASYEQYF.

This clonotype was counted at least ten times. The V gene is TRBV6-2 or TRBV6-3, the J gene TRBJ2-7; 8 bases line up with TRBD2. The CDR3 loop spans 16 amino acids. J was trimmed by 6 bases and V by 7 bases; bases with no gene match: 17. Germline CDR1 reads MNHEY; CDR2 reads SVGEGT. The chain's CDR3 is CASTLGRSGSLGEQYF. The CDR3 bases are TGTGCCAGCACCCTTGGGAGAAGCGGGAGTTTGGGCGAGCAGTACTTC.

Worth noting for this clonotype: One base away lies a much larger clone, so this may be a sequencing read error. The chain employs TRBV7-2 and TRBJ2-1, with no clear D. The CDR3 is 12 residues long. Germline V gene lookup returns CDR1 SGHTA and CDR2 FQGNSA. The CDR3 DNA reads TGTGCCGGCAGCTTAAGCATGAATGAGCAGTTCTTC. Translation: CAGSLSMNEQFF.

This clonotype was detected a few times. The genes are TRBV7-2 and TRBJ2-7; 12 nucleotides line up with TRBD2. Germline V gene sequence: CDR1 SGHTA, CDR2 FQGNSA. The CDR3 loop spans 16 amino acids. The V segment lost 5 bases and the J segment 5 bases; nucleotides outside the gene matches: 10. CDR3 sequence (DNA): TGTGCCAGCAGCAGCCGGGGCCTAGCGGGAGGGGACGAGCAGTACTTC. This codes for CASSSRGLAGGDEQYF.

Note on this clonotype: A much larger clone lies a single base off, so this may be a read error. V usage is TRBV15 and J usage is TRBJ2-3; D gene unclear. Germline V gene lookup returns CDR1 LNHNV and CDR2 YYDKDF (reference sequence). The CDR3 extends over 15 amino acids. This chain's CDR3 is CATSREGILADMQYF. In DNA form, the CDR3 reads TGTGCCACCAGCAGAGAAGGGATTCTCGCAGATATGCAGTATTTT.